This T cell receptor (beta chain) was profiled in a study of T cells in Graves' hyperthyroidism and ophthalmopathy. Overall study findings and caveats: The model foresaw ophthalmopathy a median around 6.8 months prior to onset.

Germline V gene lookup returns CDR1 DFQATT and CDR2 SNEGSKA (reference sequence). The CDR3 sequence is 13 residues long. Trimming removed 2 bases from V and 1 base from J, with 8 bases in between. About 10 ml fresh peripheral blood yielded the PBMCs. This clonotype was seen a few times. Its antigen is as yet unknown. Authors of the study amplified TCR beta CDR3 regions from RNA transcripts. HTBI primers were employed in a first-round RT-PCR of the TCR CDR3. MiXCR was run by TCRdb on the multiplex PCR reads, yielding one entry per CDR3 protein. This table holds about 380,000 distinct CDR3 sequences, about 14% found once.

Sequencing was performed on blood. The receptor was isolated from a woman in her 30s with Graves' ophthalmopathy. This sequence joins TRBV20-1 and TRBJ1-1; no definite D call. CDR3 region: CSARRTENTEAFF. The DNA for the CDR3 is TGCAGTGCTAGACGCACGGAGAACACTGAAGCTTTCTTT.